This T cell receptor (beta chain) came from a study of cytomegalovirus exposure and HLA in healthy donors. Overall study context: In a later analysis, it was reported that the 110 or so validation repertoires had been produced on the same platform as the 666 repertoires belonging to the first cohort.

As for this clone: What it recognizes is unknown.

Generated by immunoSEQ multiplex PCR, the TCRdb table keeps only in-frame clones and is missing some. The sample holds some 140,000 clones, roughly four fifths seen once. The study's findings and limits: With high specificity and sensitivity, the classifier reportedly diagnosed cytomegalovirus status. In vitro work confirmed that three CMV-associated chains recognize CMV antigens.

There are 15 residues in the CDR3. Germline CDR1 ENHRY, CDR2 SYGVKD. The trim removed 1 base at V and 3 bases at J, leaving 3 bases unmatched. Sequenced material: PBMCs. This chain links TRBV10-3 with TRBJ2-5; 9 nucleotides agree with TRBD2. This sequence was found in a woman aged 25 to 39 in good health and CMV-seronegative. The DNA of the CDR3 is TGTGCCATCAGTGAGTTTAGCGGGGGCAAAGAGACCCAGTACTTC. As protein: CAISEFSGGKETQYF.